Following are 8 T cell receptor beta chains from one sample sequenced in a study of blood T cells in healthy people across ages. The use of a sample-barcoded 5' primer and a J-beta primer mix characterized a second PCR of 7 to 11 cycles. TCRdb ran MiXCR on the 5' RACE reads and lists one entry per CDR3 protein. The sample records about 640,000 distinct CDR3 sequences, around three fifths being singletons. Input material: blood. These receptors were taken from a man aged 60 to 69 in good health.

The chain employs TRBV7-2 and TRBJ2-7, with 9 bases matching TRBD2. This CDR3 has 15 residues. In germline, CDR1 is SGHTA, CDR2 FQGNSA. The ends lost 1 base at V and 4 bases at J; junction bases unmatched: 5. The CDR3 DNA follows: TGTACCAGCAGCTTAGGTAGCGGGGGTGGGTACGAGCAGTACTTC. Protein: CTSSLGSGGGYEQYF.

The rearrangement joins TRBV12-3 or TRBV12-4 to TRBJ1-1; 7 bases are shared with TRBD1. V trimming: 4 bases; J trimming: 0 bases; junction bases outside the gene matches: 11. This CDR3 has 17 amino acids. CDR3 sequence (DNA): TGTGCCAGCAGTTCCGGCAGGGGGGGGATCTTGAACACTGAAGCTTTCTTT. Translating gives CASSSGRGGILNTEAFF.

There are a few counts of this clonotype. The chain carries TRBV12-3 or TRBV12-4 and TRBJ1-2; D remains unclear. V was pared by 5 bases and J by 4 bases, with 14 bases between. The CDR3 is 14 residues long. The DNA for the CDR3 is TGTGCCAGCAGTCTCCACGACCCCTCCTATGGCTACACCTTC. Protein product: CASSLHDPSYGYTF.

This chain joins TRBV20-1 and TRBJ1-6, with a weak D call TRBD1 (6 bases). The CDR3 is made up of 13 amino acids. V gave up 0 bases and J gave up 14 bases, with 14 bases separating them. Per the germline V gene, CDR1 is DFQATT and CDR2 is SNEGSKA (reference sequence). CDR3 in DNA: TGCAGTGCTAGAGATCGAGGCAGGGGATCCCTCCACTTT. It encodes CSARDRGRGSLHF.

With respect to this clonotype: A much larger clone lies one base from this, so it may be a read error. This rearrangement joins TRBV29-1 to TRBJ2-1; TRBD1 matches 9 bases. The length of the CDR3 is 13 residues. The V gene end was trimmed by 7 bases and the J gene end by 7 bases; junction bases not matched to a gene: 8. CDR1 is SQVTM, CDR2 ANQGSEA, per germline. CDR3 sequence: CSARTGDRNEQFF. The CDR3 nucleotides are TGCAGCGCCCGGACAGGGGACCGGAATGAGCAGTTCTTC.

The chain uses TRBV5-1 and TRBJ2-7; TRBD1 matches at 7 bases. This CDR3 spans 13 amino acids. V was pared by 0 bases and J by 6 bases, with 3 bases of the junction left unmatched. Per the germline V gene, CDR1 is SGHRS and CDR2 is YFSETQ. CDR3 in amino acids: CASSLERTGEQYF. DNA of the CDR3: TGCGCCAGCAGCTTGGAACGGACAGGCGAGCAGTACTTC.

The chain carries TRBV29-1 and TRBJ1-2, with D unclear. The CDR3 is made up of 11 amino acids. The germline V gene has CDR1 SQVTM and CDR2 ANQGSEA. Deletions cut 7 bases from V and 2 bases from J, with 8 bases between. The CDR3 loop is CSAPENYGYTF. CDR3 sequence (DNA): TGCAGCGCACCAGAAAACTATGGCTACACCTTC.

The chain couples TRBV2 to TRBJ2-1, with 8 bases matching TRBD1. The CDR3 totals 13 residues. V was pared by 6 bases and J by 9 bases, with 7 bases of the junction left unmatched. Germline V lookup: CDR1 SNHLY, CDR2 FYNNEI. CDR3: CASSGQGGSEQFF. CDR3 DNA sequence: TGTGCCAGCAGCGGACAGGGTGGGTCTGAGCAGTTCTTC.